In this sample, the clone carrying this T cell receptor beta chain turned up once. The sample comes from a study of blood T cell repertoires in COVID-19. Overall study: Italy, Spain and the United States were the sources of the convalescent and acute COVID-19 samples. From T cells, B-cell-depleted T cells, or PBMCs came the material, which was cDNA or gDNA.

In the authors' workflow: Reference gene primer amplification gave estimated nucleated cell counts. Produced via immunoSEQ multiplex PCR; TCRdb's table is partial and in-frame only. V and J calls and clone size are as listed in that table; D and trimming were resolved from the DNA. The data hold under 250,000 clones, with about 86% observed a single time. The germline CDR1 and CDR2 sequences are KGHDR and SFDVKD. The junction had 8 bases not matched to a gene; V was cut back by 2 bases and J by 6 bases. This CDR3 contains 16 residues. The chain couples TRBV24-1 to TRBJ2-1, with 8 nucleotides matching TRBD1. The TCR comes from an older man with acute or convalescent COVID-19. Input material: peripheral blood. The CDR3 loop is CATSDSGTGMANEQFF. In nucleotides, the CDR3 is TGTGCCACCAGTGATTCTGGGACAGGTATGGCCAATGAGCAGTTCTTC.